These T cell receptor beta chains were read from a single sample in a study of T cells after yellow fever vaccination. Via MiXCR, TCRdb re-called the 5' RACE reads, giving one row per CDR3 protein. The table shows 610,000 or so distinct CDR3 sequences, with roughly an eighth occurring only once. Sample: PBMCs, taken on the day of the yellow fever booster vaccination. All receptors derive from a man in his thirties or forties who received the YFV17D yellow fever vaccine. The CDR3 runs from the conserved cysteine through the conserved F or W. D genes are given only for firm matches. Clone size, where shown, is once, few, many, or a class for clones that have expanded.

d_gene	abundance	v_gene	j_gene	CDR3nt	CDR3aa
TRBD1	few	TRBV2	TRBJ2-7	TGTGCCAGCAGTGCGGACAGGGGGCAATACGAGCAGTACTTC	CASSADRGQYEQYF
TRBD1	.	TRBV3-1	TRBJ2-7	TGTGCCAGCGGGACAGGGGGCGCGAGCTACGAGCAGTACTTC	CASGTGGASYEQYF
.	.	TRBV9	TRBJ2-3	TGTGCCAGCAGCGACCGTAGCGGCGCGGATACAAATACGCAGTATTTT	CASSDRSGADTNTQYF
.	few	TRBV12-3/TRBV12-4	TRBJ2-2	TGTGCCACGCTCCCCCCGGGGGTGAACACCGGGGAGCTGTTTTTT	CATLPPGVNTGELFF
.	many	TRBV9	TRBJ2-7	TGTGCCAGCAGCGCAGAACGGGACGCTGCCTACGAGCAGTACTTC	CASSAERDAAYEQYF
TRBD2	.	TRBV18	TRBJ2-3	TGTGCCAGCTCACCAACGGCTAGCGGAGGCGATACGCAGTATTTT	CASSPTASGGDTQYF
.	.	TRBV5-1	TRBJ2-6	TGCGCCACCTCGTTCGGGGGAACTGGGGCCAACGTCCTGACTTTC	CATSFGGTGANVLTF
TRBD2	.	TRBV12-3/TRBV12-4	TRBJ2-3	TGTGCCAGCAGTTTCTGGAGCGGGAGGGACACAGATACGCAGTATTTT	CASSFWSGRDTDTQYF
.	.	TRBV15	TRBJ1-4	TGTGCCACCAGCAGAGATCGGACGAGGGTCCGCAATGAAAAACTGTTTTTT	CATSRDRTRVRNEKLFF
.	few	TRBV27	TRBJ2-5	TGTGCCAGCAGTCCACGACCAAGCGCGGAGACCCAGTACTTC	CASSPRPSAETQYF
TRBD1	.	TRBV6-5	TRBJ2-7	TGTGCCAGCAGTTACCGGGACAGGCTTACCTACGAGCAGTACTTC	CASSYRDRLTYEQYF
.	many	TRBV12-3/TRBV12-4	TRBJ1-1	TGTGCCAGCAGTTTAGGGGGGGGCGGGAGCACTGAAGCTTTCTTT	CASSLGGGGSTEAFF
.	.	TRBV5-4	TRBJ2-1	TGTGCCAGCAGTTTCGTAGACCAGTCCAATGAGCAGTTCTTC	CASSFVDQSNEQFF
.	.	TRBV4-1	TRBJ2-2	TGCGCCAGCAGCCAAGTCGGCACCGGGGAGCTGTTTTTT	CASSQVGTGELFF
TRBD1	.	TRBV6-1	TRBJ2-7	TGTGCCAGCAGTCGCAGGGGGCGAGCATACGAGCAGTACTTC	CASSRRGRAYEQYF
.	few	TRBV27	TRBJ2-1	TGTGCCAGCAGTTGGCCAGAGGGCTCCTACAATGAGCAGTTCTTC	CASSWPEGSYNEQFF
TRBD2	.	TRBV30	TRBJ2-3	TGTGCCTGGAGTTCTGGACTAGCGGGCGGGGATACGCAGTATTTT	CAWSSGLAGGDTQYF
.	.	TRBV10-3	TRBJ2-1	TGTGCCATCACGGGGACAGGGGTCCCTAGCGGGAGTCTTAATGAGCAGTTCTTC	CAITGTGVPSGSLNEQFF
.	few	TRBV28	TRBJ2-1	TGTGCCAGCAACCGACACGCCTCCTACAATGAGCAGTTCTTC	CASNRHASYNEQFF
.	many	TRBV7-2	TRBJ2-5	TGTGCCAGCAGCCCCCGGGAGACCCAGTACTTC	CASSPRETQYF
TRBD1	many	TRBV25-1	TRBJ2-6	TGTGCCAGCAGGGAAGCCGGGACAGGGAACTCTGGGGCCAACGTCCTGACTTTC	CASREAGTGNSGANVLTF
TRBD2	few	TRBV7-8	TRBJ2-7	TGTGCCAGCAGCTTACTAGCGGGAAAGCCCTACGAGCAGTACTTC	CASSLLAGKPYEQYF
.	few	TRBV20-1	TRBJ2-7	TGCAGTGCCCTTTCCAGGGGGGCCTACGAGCAGTACTTC	CSALSRGAYEQYF
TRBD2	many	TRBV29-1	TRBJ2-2	TGCAGCGTTTACACCAGACTAGCGGACACCGGGGAGCTGTTTTTT	CSVYTRLADTGELFF
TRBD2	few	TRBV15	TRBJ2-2	TGTGCCACCAGCCGGCTAGCGGGCTCCTCCGCGAACACCGGGGAGCTGTTTTTT	CATSRLAGSSANTGELFF
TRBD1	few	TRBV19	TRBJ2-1	TGTGCCAGTAGTATGGGGACAGGGGGCCTTAATGAGCAGTTCTTC	CASSMGTGGLNEQFF
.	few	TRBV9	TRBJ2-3	TGTGCCAGCAGCGTAAGCTCAGATACGCAGTATTTT	CASSVSSDTQYF
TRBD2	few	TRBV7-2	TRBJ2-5	TGTGCCAGCAGCCCCTCGGGTAGCGGGAGGGCCCTGACCCAGTACTTC	CASSPSGSGRALTQYF
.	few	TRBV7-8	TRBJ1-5	TGTGCCAGCAGCTCCTCCGCCGCCGCTTATAGCAATCAGCCCCAGCATTTT	CASSSSAAAYSNQPQHF
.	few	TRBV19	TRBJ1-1	TGTGCCAGTACCTCAGCCCCGGGACGGCGGAACACTGAAGCTTTCTTT	CASTSAPGRRNTEAFF
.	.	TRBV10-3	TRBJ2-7	TGTGCCATCAGTGGCGAAACCCCCGAGCAGTACTTC	CAISGETPEQYF
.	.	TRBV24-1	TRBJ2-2	TGTGCCACCAGTGATTTGGGCAGTCCCCCGGGGGAGCTGTTTTTT	CATSDLGSPPGELFF
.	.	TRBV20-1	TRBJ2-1	TGCAGTGCTAGAGTCGGGGTTGAGCAGTTCTTC	CSARVGVEQFF
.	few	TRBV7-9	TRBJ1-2	TGTGCCAGCAGCTTAAGCGGAGCTAACTATGGCTACACCTTC	CASSLSGANYGYTF
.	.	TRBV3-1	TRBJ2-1	TGTGCCAGCAGTCGCTTGCGTCCTGAGGGTGAGCAGTTCTTC	CASSRLRPEGEQFF
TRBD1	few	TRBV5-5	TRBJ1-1	TGTGCCAGCAGCGGGGGACAGGAGGTTCCGCCAGCTTTCTTT	CASSGGQEVPPAFF
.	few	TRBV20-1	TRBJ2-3	TGCAGTGCTTTAGCGGACGGGGGGCCAGATACGCAGTATTTT	CSALADGGPDTQYF
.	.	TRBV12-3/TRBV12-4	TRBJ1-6	TGTGCCAGCAGTTTATCGTACCTTATGGATTCACCCCTCCACTTT	CASSLSYLMDSPLHF
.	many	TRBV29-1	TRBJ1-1	TGCAGCGTCGGAGTTACAGCCAACACTGAAGCTTTCTTT	CSVGVTANTEAFF
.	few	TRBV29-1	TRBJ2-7	TGCAGTGGGGGAGTAGGGCTAGCATCCTACGAGCAGTACTTC	CSGGVGLASYEQYF
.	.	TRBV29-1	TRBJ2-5	TGCAGCGTCAAAGGATCCCGACGAATTGAGACCCAGTACTTC	CSVKGSRRIETQYF
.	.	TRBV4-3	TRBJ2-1	TGCGCCAGCAGCCACGTCGGGGACCCGCACAATGAGCAGTTCTTC	CASSHVGDPHNEQFF
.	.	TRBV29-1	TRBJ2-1	TGCAGCGTTGAATCTTACAATCGGTACAATGAGCAGTTCTTC	CSVESYNRYNEQFF
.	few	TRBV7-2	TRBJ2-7	TGTGCCAGCAGCTTAATGGCAACGAGCTCCTACGAGCAGTACTTC	CASSLMATSSYEQYF
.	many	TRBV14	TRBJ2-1	TGTGCCAGCAGCCAAGAGACTAGGTGGGATGAGCAGTTCTTC	CASSQETRWDEQFF
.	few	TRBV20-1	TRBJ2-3	TGCAGTGCTAGGTGGGGGTACACAGATACGCAGTATTTT	CSARWGYTDTQYF
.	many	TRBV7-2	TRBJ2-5	TGTGCCAGCAGCTTAGGGGGGGCCCAAGAGACCCAGTACTTC	CASSLGGAQETQYF
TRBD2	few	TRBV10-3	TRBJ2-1	TGTGCCATCAGTGAGACGGCTAGCGGGGGGGGAGATGAGCAGTTCTTC	CAISETASGGGDEQFF
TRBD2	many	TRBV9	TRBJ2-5	TGTGCCAGCAGCGTAGGGACTAGCGGTGGCCAAGAGACCCAGTACTTC	CASSVGTSGGQETQYF